This T cell receptor beta chain was recovered during a study of T-cell memory formation after mild COVID-19. The overall study: Among the donors, TCR clusters were largely specific to each donor.

This clonotype was seen only once. Its target is not known. A read error may account for a junction end that differs from germline. It was 5'RACE with constant-segment primers that produced the TCR alpha and TCR beta cDNA libraries, which carried sample barcodes and UMIs. Via MiXCR, TCRdb re-called the 5' RACE reads, giving one row per CDR3 protein. The sample consists of hundreds of thousands of distinct CDR3 sequences, 15% to 20% of them appearing once. General study points: Shrinking CD4+ clones resided mostly in CM and EM, and CD8+ ones in EMRA.

From germline, CDR1 is SNHLY and CDR2 FYNNEI. The CDR3 contains 12 residues. This sequence joins TRBV2 and TRBJ2-7, with D unresolved. This receptor was obtained from an adult woman who had mild COVID-19 (a few samples of this study predate the infection). Cell type and time point are not known. Specimen: PBMCs or a T cell subset sorted from them (not recorded which). CDR3 sequence: CAGSVEGSEQYF. The CDR3 DNA sequence: TGTGCCGGCAGCGTAGAAGGCTCCGAGCAGTACTTC.